This T cell receptor (beta chain) was observed in a study of shared clonotypes between healthy human individuals (dated by TCRdb to 2018 to 2020). At the level of the whole study: Three men and a couple of women, aged 18 to 49 years, made up the cohort. The study deeply sequenced blood TCR repertoires of several healthy adults to estimate repertoire size and the extent of clonotype sharing between individuals. Per donor, leukapheresis produced somewhere between about 0.94 and 9 billion PBMCs. Different laboratories and diverse techniques were used to prepare libraries and sequence TCR repertoires, to increase sequencing depth and limit assay-specific biases. For each donor, CD4 naive and CD4 memory were each given three plates, CD8 naive was given two plates, and CD8 memory was given one plate. Overall study outcomes, separate from this receptor: Larger estimated clonotype richness was generally found for naive subsets than for memory subsets. Sampling was restricted to blood, and TCR repertoires in tissues likely differ from the TCR repertoires found in blood. The genetic and exposure-history diversity represented was limited by the small number of donors. Rarefaction of sorted-subset datasets indicated incomplete sequencing despite the large sequencing depth. Higher generation probabilities were observed for clonotypes shared by all four sorted-subset donors than for non-shared clonotypes. Sharing across a few donors was observed for about 4.8% of naive CD4, over 3% of naive CD8, over 2% of memory CD4, and roughly 0.4% of memory CD8 clonotypes. Pairwise subsampling led to the expectation that sequencing depth would affect the degree of clonotype sharing among donors.

Points on this clone: Its antigen remains undetermined. No quality values exist for individual bases; no much larger clone is one base distant.

The CDR3 starts with the cysteine, ends with the phenylalanine, and has 15 residues. Left in the record is the CDR3 DNA by itself, 45 bases read in frame from the first base. The CDR1 and CDR2 encoded by the germline V gene are SGHTA and FQGNSA. The germline ends are 11 bases apart after V is trimmed by 2 bases and J by 3 bases. Using the deep immunoSEQ assay, TCR CDR3 regions were amplified from genomic DNA by multiplex PCR. For each cell subset, the extracted genomic DNA was distributed evenly across all wells of several immunoSEQ 96-well plates, and each plate served as one replicate. For sorted subsets, each replicate PCR was loaded with 200 to 250 ng genomic DNA, equivalent to roughly 30,000 T cell genomes. Purified libraries were measured with a Qubit 3.0 fluorometer, size-checked on a Bioanalyzer 2100, and measured again with the KAPA Library Quantification kit. Every immunoSEQ 96-well plate was sequenced on a dedicated single-read 150-cycle Illumina NextSeq 550 flow cell. The authors processed their data as follows. Because the immunoSEQ output included only junctional sequences and no quality scores, the filtering could not be the same as the filtering used for full-length reads. To assign V/J genes and CDR3, sequences were annotated against IMGT germline references using PyIR, a Python wrapper for IgBLAST v1.9. Reads with weak V/J assignments (E-value above 1e-6), missing CDR3, stop codons, out-of-frame junctions, or ambiguous translated residues were removed. A V3J clonotype was defined by an identical inferred V gene, J gene, and CDR3 amino acid sequence. Percentage overlap between repertoires was computed as shared unique clonotypes divided by the size of the smaller repertoire. Three approaches were used to assess repertoire richness: RTK rarefaction, the Chao1 estimator, and Recon v2.1 estimates of unobserved clonotypes. Generation probabilities for all TCRbeta clonotypes obtained by the gDNA method from a few donors were computed using OLGA. Entries here come from immuneACCESS through TCRdb and include only in-frame sequences with V and J called. Some clones fail to appear in such tables; in the studies checked, an unresolved V gene covers under half of the shortfall, and the cause of the remainder is unknown. V and J calls and clone size are copied from that table; D and trimming were computed from the DNA. The sample table holds around 980,000 clones, of which approximately 80% were seen once. The ten largest clones add up to 0.5% to 0.65% of the sample.

The donors were healthy, HIV-negative adults with no recently reported acute infections or vaccinations. Every donor was a Caucasian adult residing in Nashville, Tennessee, USA. CD4+ T cells were enriched by magnetic negative selection, after which naive cells were positively selected on CD45RA and the negative fraction was taken as the memory subset. After blood collection by leukapheresis, PBMCs were isolated using Ficoll-Histopaque density gradient centrifugation and then cryopreserved in the vapor phase of liquid nitrogen. Purity and quantity of every magnetically sorted T cell population were checked by analytical flow cytometry. Genomic DNA was isolated from every sorted fraction and measured by UV absorbance on a Nanodrop 2000c.

This TCR was sampled from a man between 18 and 35 years old in good health. Some clones in this sample may be carry-over from other donors' samples. This chain joins TRBV7-2 to TRBJ1-3; the D gene is possibly TRBD1, with 5 bases matching. Sequenced: memory CD4+ T cells from PBMCs. This sample's cell subset or site label indicates: CD45RA-negative fraction. CDR3 sequence: CASSLIGVSGNTIYF. The nucleotide sequence reads as follows: TGTGCCAGCAGCTTAATAGGGGTTAGTGGAAACACCATATATTTT.